Following are 5 T cell receptor beta chains from one sample sequenced in a study of cytomegalovirus exposure and HLA in healthy donors (dated by TCRdb to the late 2010s). Libraries were constructed by the immunoSEQ multiplex PCR assay. The multiplex PCR relied on a mix of 60 forward primers for TCR Vbeta segments and 13 reverse primers for TCR Jbeta segments. In its TCRdb copy, this immuneACCESS table keeps in-frame sequences only and misses some clones. Where compared with another copy, unresolved V genes explain less than half of these, and the others have no known cause. The sample profile shows 170,000 or so clones; around 83% of them were found once. 1.6% of the sample is held by the ten biggest clonotypes. The sequencing sample was made of PBMCs. These receptors came from a man in his fifties or sixties in good health and CMV-seronegative.

J is TRBJ2-5 and V is TRBV7-9, with a possible D match to TRBD2 (6 bases). Judging by the DNA end, TRBJ2-7 fits better; the J call may be wrong. Germline lookup yields CDR1 SEHNR and CDR2 FQNEAQ (reference sequence). This CDR3 spans 13 amino acids. The CDR3 loop reads CASSLERENEQYF. The CDR3 nucleotides are TGTGCCAGCAGCTTAGAACGGGAGAACGAGCAGTACTTC.

The rearrangement uses TRBV5-4 and TRBJ2-3; 7 bases line up with TRBD2. J lost 4 bases, V lost 0 bases, and 2 bases had no gene match. The CDR3 spans 14 residues. Germline V CDR1 and CDR2: SGHNT, YYREEE (reference sequence). CDR3 sequence reads: CASSLGGSADTQYF. CDR3 bases: TGTGCCAGCAGCTTGGGCGGGAGTGCAGATACGCAGTATTTT.

The chain has TRBV7-9 and TRBJ2-1; TRBD2 might be the D (6 bases). This CDR3 region has 13 residues. Germline CDR1 is SEHNR and CDR2 is FQNEAQ (reference sequence). The V and J ends lost 11 bases and 3 bases respectively, with 14 bases between them. The chain's CDR3 is CASSGGLYNEQFF. The CDR3 nucleotides are TGTGCCTCATCCGGAGGGCTCTACAATGAGCAGTTCTTC.

This chain uses TRBV15 with TRBJ2-7, with TRBD2 as a possible D gene (5 bases). The germline V gene encodes CDR1 LNHNV and CDR2 YYDKDF (reference sequence). The ends were cut back, 10 bases at V and 3 bases at J, with 13 bases in the middle. The CDR3 covers 12 residues. The CDR3 is CAITRDYYEQYF. As DNA, the CDR3 is TGTGCCATCACCCGAGACTACTACGAGCAGTACTTC.

J is TRBJ2-1 and V is TRBV6-5; 11 bases are a match to TRBD2. V lost 4 bases and J lost 6; bases outside the gene matches: 5. This CDR3 comprises 15 residues. Germline V gives CDR1 MNHEY, CDR2 SVGAGI. The CDR3 sequence is CASSLLAGGINEQFF. CDR3 nucleotide sequence: TGTGCCAGCAGTTTGTTAGCGGGGGGGATCAATGAGCAGTTCTTC.